This TCR beta chain emerged from a study of CD8+ T cells in alopecia areata. The study, taken as a whole, reports: A great number of expanded lesional clones endured in scalp and blood during tofacitinib. Scalp sample data also include resident alphabeta T cells from normal skin. On tofacitinib, scalp clonality and expanded CD8+ clones among top 100 fell significantly.

This CDR3 region has 14 residues. The V gene's germline CDR1 is SQVTM and CDR2 ANQGSEA. Trimming removed 5 bases from V and 8 bases from J; junction bases left unmatched: 11. About this clone: The antigen is undetermined.

As for treatment: oral pan-JAK inhibitor, 5-10 mg twice daily. CD4+ and CD8+ T cells were sorted from PBMCs stained for CD3, CD4 and CD8. Extracted from the samples, RNA was reverse transcribed into cDNA to serve as the sequencing template. Sequencing was performed with immunoSEQ multiplex PCR; in TCRdb, only in-frame clones are kept and a portion is missing. The data contain approximately 160,000 clones, around 60% of them singletons. Here the sequenced sample was CD4+ T cells sorted from blood, taken at week 24, from a patient treated with tofacitinib. This TCR was sampled from a human donor with alopecia areata. V gene TRBV29-1 combines with J gene TRBJ1-4; 7 bases match TRBD1. CDR3 sequence: CSVFLGRGKEKLFF. CDR3 in DNA: TGCAGCGTTTTCCTCGGCAGGGGGAAGGAAAAACTGTTTTTT.